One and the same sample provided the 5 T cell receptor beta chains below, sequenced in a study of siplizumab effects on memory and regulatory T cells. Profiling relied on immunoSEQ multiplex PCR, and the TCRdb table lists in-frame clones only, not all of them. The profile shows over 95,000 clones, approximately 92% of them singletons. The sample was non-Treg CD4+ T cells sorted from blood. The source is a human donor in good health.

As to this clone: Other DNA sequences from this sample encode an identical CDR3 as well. CDR3 sequence (DNA): TGCAGTGCTAGGTTAAACACTGAAGCTTTCTTT. Its translation is CSARLNTEAFF. The genes are TRBV20-1 and TRBJ1-1; D gene ambiguous. The CDR3 sequence is 11 residues long. The V gene's germline CDR1 is DFQATT and CDR2 SNEGSKA (reference sequence). V was trimmed by 3 bases and J by 2 bases, leaving 4 bases between them.

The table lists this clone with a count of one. The CDR3 protein is CASSSLAGGHTDTQYF. The DNA of the CDR3 is TGTGCCAGCAGCTCCCTAGCGGGGGGTCACACAGATACGCAGTATTTT. V usage is TRBV9 and J usage is TRBJ2-3, with TRBD2 matching over 11 bases. Trimming took 4 bases from V and 2 from J; bases not matched to a gene: 6. The CDR3 loop spans 16 amino acids. The germline CDR1 and CDR2 sequences are SGDLS and YYNGEE.

The CDR3 protein is CAWSVWGLYNEQFF. Written as DNA, the CDR3 is TGTGCCTGGAGTGTGTGGGGCTTATACAATGAGCAGTTCTTC. V usage is TRBV30 and J usage is TRBJ2-1, with D maybe TRBD1 (5 bases). Germline CDR1 and CDR2: GTSNPN and SVGIG (reference sequence). Trimming removed 0 bases at V and 4 bases at J, with 10 bases between. The CDR3 length is 14 residues.

The CDR3 sequence: CASSYTGINTGELFF. CDR3 DNA sequence: TGTGCCAGCAGCTACACAGGGATAAACACCGGGGAGCTGTTTTTT. The chain employs TRBV7-2 and TRBJ2-2; the D gene is possibly TRBD1 (6 bases). CDR3 length: 15 amino acids. Germline values: CDR1 SGHTA, CDR2 FQGNSA. Trimming pared 4 bases from V and 2 bases from J, leaving 11 bases between.

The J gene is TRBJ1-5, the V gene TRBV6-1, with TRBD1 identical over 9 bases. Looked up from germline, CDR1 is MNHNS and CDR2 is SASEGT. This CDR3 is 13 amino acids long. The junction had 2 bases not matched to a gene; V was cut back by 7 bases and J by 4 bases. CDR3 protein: CASTGTGNQPQHF. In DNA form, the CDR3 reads TGTGCCAGCACTGGGACAGGGAATCAGCCCCAGCATTTT.